Listed here are 16 T cell receptor beta chains from one sample, sequenced in a study of shared clonotypes between healthy human individuals. Assay used: immunoSEQ multiplex PCR; TCRdb lists only in-frame clones, some missing. The repertoire holds millions of clones, with 90% to 95% as singletons. Sequencing input: naive CD4+ T cells from PBMCs. Subset given: CD45RA+ positively selected. These receptors were obtained from a young man in good health. Some clones in this sample may be carry-over from other donors' samples.

The V call is TRBV5-1, the J call TRBJ2-7, with 7 nucleotides matching TRBD1. The CDR3 runs to 15 residues. Losses at the gene ends were 4 bases for V and 5 bases for J; bases not matched to a gene: 12. The V gene's germline CDR1 is SGHRS and CDR2 YFSETQ. Here the CDR3 DNA reads TGCGCCAGCAGCCGAGATGGGGACAGTTCGAACGAGCAGTACTTC. This gives the protein CASSRDGDSSNEQYF. The whole variable domain, remainder taken from reference TRBV5-1 and TRBJ2-7, is KAGVTQTPRYLIKTRGQQVTLSCSPISGHRSVSWYQQTPGQGLQFLFEYFSETQRNKGNFPGRFSGRQFSNSRSEMNVSTLELGDSALYLCASSRDGDSSNEQYFGPGTRLTVT.

This clone has more than one count but fewer than ten. V and J are TRBV28 and TRBJ1-4; a weak D match, TRBD1 (6 bases). This CDR3 contains 14 residues. Germline CDR1 and CDR2: MDHEN and SYDVKM. Between the trimmed V and J ends, which lost 5 bases and 0 bases, there was a span of 7 bases. The CDR3 sequence: CASSTGSTNEKLFF. DNA of the CDR3: TGTGCCAGCAGTACAGGGTCAACTAATGAAAAACTGTTTTTT.

The chain recombines TRBV7-3 with TRBJ2-6; TRBD2 is a possible D gene (6 bases). CDR1 is SGHTA, CDR2 FQGTGA, per germline. Trimming cost V 4 bases and J 5 bases, with 15 bases left between them. The CDR3 sequence is 16 residues long. The CDR3 bases are TGTGCCAGCAGCTCAGACTCGGGACTTAGGGCCAACGTCCTGACTTTC. It specifies CASSSDSGLRANVLTF.

This clone has more than one count but fewer than ten. The same CDR3 can be traced to other DNA sequences in this sample. V usage is TRBV30 and J usage is TRBJ1-3, with no clear D. V lost 0 bases and J 0 bases, leaving 3 bases between the germline ends. This CDR3 comprises 13 residues. Per germline, CDR1 GTSNPN and CDR2 SVGIG (reference sequence). The CDR3 DNA follows: TGTGCCTGGAGTGTGCTCTCTGGAAACACCATATATTTT. This gives the protein CAWSVLSGNTIYF.

The chain is built from TRBV7-2 and TRBJ2-3, with D uncertain. CDR1 and CDR2 from the germline V gene are SGHTA and FQGNSA. The V end lost 1 base, the J end lost 4 bases, and 9 bases lay between the germline ends. This CDR3 comprises 14 residues. This CDR3 is CASSLVSSADTQYF. The CDR3 DNA reads TGTGCCAGCAGCTTAGTATCCAGTGCAGATACGCAGTATTTT.

This clone was found once. The chain has TRBV5-6 and TRBJ1-1; D gene unclear. V was cut by 1 base and J by 0 bases, with 10 bases left in between. This CDR3 region has 15 residues. The germline V gene encodes CDR1 SGHDT and CDR2 YYEEEE. DNA of the CDR3: TGTGCCAGCAGCTTGTCCGTCGGAGTGAACACTGAAGCTTTCTTT. Translation gives CASSLSVGVNTEAFF. Full variable domain (rest looked up from reference TRBV5-6 and TRBJ1-1): DAGVTQSPTHLIKTRGQQVTLRCSPKSGHDTVSWYQQALGQGPQFIFQYYEEEERQRGNFPDRFSGHQFPNYSSELNVNALLLGDSALYLCASSLSVGVNTEAFFGQGTRLTVV.

The V gene is TRBV27, the J gene TRBJ1-1, with a possible D match to TRBD1 (5 bases). In germline, CDR1 is MNHEY, CDR2 SMNVEV (reference sequence). The CDR3 is made up of 18 amino acids. V was trimmed by 3 bases and J by 4 bases, leaving 24 bases between them. The CDR3 protein is CASSFFYSRGMGSTEAFF. The CDR3 DNA sequence: TGTGCCAGCAGTTTCTTTTATTCTAGGGGCATGGGCTCCACTGAAGCTTTCTTT.

This clone is a singleton in its sample. The V and J genes are TRBV5-5 and TRBJ1-5; D remains unclear. With 2 bases removed from V and 4 bases from J, the gap between germline ends came to 10 bases. The CDR3 sequence is 14 residues long. Germline loops: CDR1 SGHKS, CDR2 YYEKEE (reference sequence). CDR3 DNA: TGTGCCAGCAGCTTTTACGCAGGAAATCAGCCCCAGCATTTT. It translates to CASSFYAGNQPQHF. Full variable domain (outside the CDR3, taken from reference TRBV5-5 and TRBJ1-5): DAGVTQSPTHLIKTRGQQVTLRCSPISGHKSVSWYQQVLGQGPQFIFQYYEKEERGRGNFPDRFSARQFPNYSSELNVNALLLGDSALYLCASSFYAGNQPQHFGDGTRLSIL.

The chain has TRBV5-1 and TRBJ2-1, with TRBD2 matching over 8 bases. The CDR3 is 15 residues long. Losses at the gene ends were 1 base for V and 7 bases for J; bases not matched to a gene: 7. Looked up from germline, CDR1 is SGHRS and CDR2 is YFSETQ. CDR3 protein: CASSLSYTSGNEQFF. CDR3 nucleotides: TGCGCCAGCAGCTTGAGTTATACTAGCGGAAATGAGCAGTTCTTC. The entire variable domain, with the rest obtained from reference TRBV5-1 and TRBJ2-1, is as follows: KAGVTQTPRYLIKTRGQQVTLSCSPISGHRSVSWYQQTPGQGLQFLFEYFSETQRNKGNFPGRFSGRQFSNSRSEMNVSTLELGDSALYLCASSLSYTSGNEQFFGPGTRLTVL.

The rearrangement uses TRBV4-2 and TRBJ1-4; 8 positions match TRBD1. Germline V CDR1 and CDR2: LGHNA, YNFKEQ. Trimming cost V 1 base and J 8 bases; bases outside gene matches: 12. This CDR3 is 17 amino acids long. CDR3 nucleotide sequence: TGTGCCAGCAGCCAAGCGCCCTTAGAGGGGACAGGAGAAAAACTGTTTTTT. It codes for CASSQAPLEGTGEKLFF.

V usage is TRBV7-9 and J usage is TRBJ2-7, with D perhaps matching TRBD2 (6 bases). V lost 1 base and J lost 6, with 10 bases in between. This CDR3 contains 13 residues. Germline CDR1 SEHNR, CDR2 FQNEAQ (reference sequence). CDR3 protein: CASSLVGGIEQYF. The CDR3 DNA sequence: TGTGCCAGCAGCTTAGTCGGCGGGATCGAGCAGTACTTC.

This clone was detected only a few times. The CDR3, as DNA: TGCGCCAGCAGCTTGGGTATGGGACAGAGGGACACTGAAGCTTTCTTT. Its protein product is CASSLGMGQRDTEAFF. The chain joins TRBV5-1 to TRBJ1-1; TRBD1 aligns across 7 bases. CDR3 length: 16 residues. CDR1 and CDR2 from the germline V gene are SGHRS and YFSETQ. V was pared by 0 bases and J by 3 bases, with 8 bases of the junction left unmatched.

This clone was seen a single time. The V call is TRBV6-6, the J call TRBJ1-1; D call uncertain. Per the germline V gene, CDR1 is MNHNY and CDR2 is SVGAGI (reference sequence). Trimming shortened V by 0 bases and J by 4 bases, and 9 bases separated the two germline ends. This CDR3 has 14 residues. As DNA, the CDR3 is TGTGCCAGCAGTTACTCGAGGGTGATCACTGAAGCTTTCTTT. It specifies CASSYSRVITEAFF.

The genes are TRBV18 and TRBJ2-2; tentatively, D is TRBD2 (6 bases). Germline V lookup: CDR1 KGHSH, CDR2 LQKENI. The V end was cut by 3 bases, the J end by 8 bases, with 16 bases between. There are 15 residues in the CDR3. This CDR3 is CASSPHIPGEGELFF. The DNA of the CDR3 is TGTGCCAGCTCACCTCACATCCCGGGAGAGGGGGAGCTGTTTTTT. Supplemented by reference TRBV18 and TRBJ2-2, the full variable domain reads NAGVMQNPRHLVRRRGQEARLRCSPMKGHSHVYWYRQLPEEGLKFMVYLQKENIIDESGMPKERFSAEFPKEGPSILRIQQVVRGDSAAYFCASSPHIPGEGELFFGEGSRLTVL.

For this clone: Other DNA sequences of this sample code for an identical CDR3. The chain carries TRBV2 and TRBJ2-1; D is ambiguous. Trimming removed 6 bases from V and 6 bases from J, with 3 bases in between. The germline V gene has CDR1 SNHLY and CDR2 FYNNEI. This CDR3 spans 10 amino acids. The CDR3 loop reads CASRSNEQFF. The CDR3 DNA reads as TGTGCCAGCAGGTCCAATGAGCAGTTCTTC.

The chain uses TRBV5-4 and TRBJ2-3, with 11 bases lining up with TRBD2. Germline CDR1 is SGHNT and CDR2 is YYREEE (reference sequence). CDR3 length: 16 residues. J lost 4 bases, V lost 4 bases, and 8 bases had no gene match. The CDR3 sequence: CASSHLAGGSPDTQYF. The CDR3 DNA reads TGTGCCAGCAGCCACCTAGCGGGAGGATCCCCAGATACGCAGTATTTT. The whole variable domain, filled in from reference TRBV5-4 and TRBJ2-3, reads ETGVTQSPTHLIKTRGQQVTLRCSSQSGHNTVSWYQQALGQGPQFIFQYYREEENGRGNFPPRFSGLQFPNYSSELNVNALELDDSALYLCASSHLAGGSPDTQYFGPGTRLTVL.